This TCR beta chain was profiled in a study of blood T cells in healthy people across ages. As for this clonotype: An end of the junction differs from the germline gene, which may be a read error.

Next came a second PCR, run for about 6 to 12 cycles, which used a sample-barcoded 5' primer along with a J-beta primer mix. TCRdb processed the 5' RACE reads anew with MiXCR; each CDR3 protein has one entry. Among around 1,500,000 distinct CDR3 sequences listed, approximately 38% were seen once. The specimen sequenced was blood. This receptor was taken from a woman aged 18-29 years in good health.

The CDR3 is CTISESAGPQETQYF. CDR3 nucleotide sequence: TGTACCATCAGTGAGTCGGCGGGACCCCAAGAGACCCAGTACTTC. The chain combines TRBV10-3 with TRBJ2-5, with D possibly TRBD2 on 6 matching bases. Germline CDR1 and CDR2: ENHRY and SYGVKD. The CDR3 consists of 15 residues.